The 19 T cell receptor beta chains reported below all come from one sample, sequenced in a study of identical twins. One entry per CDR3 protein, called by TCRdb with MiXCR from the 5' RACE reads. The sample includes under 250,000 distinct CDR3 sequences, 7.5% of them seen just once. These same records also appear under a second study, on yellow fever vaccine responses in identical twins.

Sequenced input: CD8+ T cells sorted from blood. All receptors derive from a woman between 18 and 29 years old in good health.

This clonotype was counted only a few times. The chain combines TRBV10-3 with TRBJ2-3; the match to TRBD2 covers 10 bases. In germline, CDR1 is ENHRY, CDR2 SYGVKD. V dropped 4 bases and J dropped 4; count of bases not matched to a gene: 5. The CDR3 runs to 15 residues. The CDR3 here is CAISASGRVPDTQYF. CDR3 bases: TGTGCCATCAGTGCCAGCGGGAGGGTCCCAGATACGCAGTATTTT.

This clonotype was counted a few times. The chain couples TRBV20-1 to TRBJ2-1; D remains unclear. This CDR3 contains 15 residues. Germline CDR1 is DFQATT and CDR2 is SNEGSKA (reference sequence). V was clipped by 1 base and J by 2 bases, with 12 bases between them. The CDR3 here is CSARVHQPAYNEQFF. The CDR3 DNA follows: TGCAGTGCTAGAGTGCATCAACCTGCCTACAATGAGCAGTTCTTC.

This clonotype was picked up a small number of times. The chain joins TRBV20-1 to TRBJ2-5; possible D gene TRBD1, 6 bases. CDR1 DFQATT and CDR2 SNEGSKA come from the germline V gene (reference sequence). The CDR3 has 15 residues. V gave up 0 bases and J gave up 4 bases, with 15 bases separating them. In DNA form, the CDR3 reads TGCAGTGCTAGAGACCCCGGGACATTCGCAGAGACCCAGTACTTC. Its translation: CSARDPGTFAETQYF.

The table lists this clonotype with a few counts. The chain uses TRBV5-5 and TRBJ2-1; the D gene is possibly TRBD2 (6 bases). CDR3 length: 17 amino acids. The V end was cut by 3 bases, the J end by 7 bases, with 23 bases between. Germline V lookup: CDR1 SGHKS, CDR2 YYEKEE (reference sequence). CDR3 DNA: TGTGCCAGCAGCTCGCTCCCCCAAAGCGGGCCTTCGAATGAGCAGTTCTTC. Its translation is CASSSLPQSGPSNEQFF.

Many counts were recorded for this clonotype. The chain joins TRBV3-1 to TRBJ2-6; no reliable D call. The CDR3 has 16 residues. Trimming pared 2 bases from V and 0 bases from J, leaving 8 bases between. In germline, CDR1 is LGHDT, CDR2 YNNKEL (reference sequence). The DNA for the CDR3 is TGTGCCAGCAGCCAAACAGAGATCTCTGGGGCCAACGTCCTGACTTTC. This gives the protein CASSQTEISGANVLTF.

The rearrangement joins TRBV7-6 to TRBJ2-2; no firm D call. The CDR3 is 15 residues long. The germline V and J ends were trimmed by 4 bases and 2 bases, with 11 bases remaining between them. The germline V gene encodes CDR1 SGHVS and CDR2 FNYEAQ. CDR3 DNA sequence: TGTGCCAGCAGCTATAGACTGGACAACACCGGGGAGCTGTTTTTT. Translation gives CASSYRLDNTGELFF.

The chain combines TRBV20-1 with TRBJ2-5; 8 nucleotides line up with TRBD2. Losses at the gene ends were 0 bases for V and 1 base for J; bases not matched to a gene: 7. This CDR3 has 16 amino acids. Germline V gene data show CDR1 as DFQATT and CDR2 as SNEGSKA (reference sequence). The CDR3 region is CSARDTSGGTQETQYF. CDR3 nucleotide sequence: TGCAGTGCTAGAGACACCAGCGGGGGTACCCAAGAGACCCAGTACTTC.

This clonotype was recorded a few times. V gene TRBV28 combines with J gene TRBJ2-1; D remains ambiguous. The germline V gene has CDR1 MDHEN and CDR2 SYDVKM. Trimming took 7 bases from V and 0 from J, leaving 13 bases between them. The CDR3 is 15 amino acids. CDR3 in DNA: TGTGCCAGCATCCCTCTGCGGAGCTCCTACAATGAGCAGTTCTTC. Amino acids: CASIPLRSSYNEQFF. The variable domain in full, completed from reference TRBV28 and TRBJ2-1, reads DVKVTQSSRYLVKRTGEKVFLECVQDMDHENMFWYRQDPGLGLRLIYFSYDVKMKEKGDIPEGYSVSREKKERFSLILESASTNQTSMYLCASIPLRSSYNEQFFGPGTRLTVL.

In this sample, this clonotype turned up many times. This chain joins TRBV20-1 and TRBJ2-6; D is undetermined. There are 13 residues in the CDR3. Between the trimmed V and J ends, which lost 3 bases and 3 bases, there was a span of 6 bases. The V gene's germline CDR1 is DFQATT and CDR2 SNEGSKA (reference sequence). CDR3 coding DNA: TGCAGTGCTAGCTGGGTTGGGGCCAACGTCCTGACTTTC. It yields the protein CSASWVGANVLTF.

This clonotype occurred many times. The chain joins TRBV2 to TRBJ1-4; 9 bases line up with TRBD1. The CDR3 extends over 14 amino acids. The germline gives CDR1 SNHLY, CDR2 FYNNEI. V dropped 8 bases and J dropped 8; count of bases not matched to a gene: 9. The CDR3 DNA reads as TGTGCCAGCCGGGCGGGACAGGGAGGCGAAAAACTGTTTTTT. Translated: CASRAGQGGEKLFF.

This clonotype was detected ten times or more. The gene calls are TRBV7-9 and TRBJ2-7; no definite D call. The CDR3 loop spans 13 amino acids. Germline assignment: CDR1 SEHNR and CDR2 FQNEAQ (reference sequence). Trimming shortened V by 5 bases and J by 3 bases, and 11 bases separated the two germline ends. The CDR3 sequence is CASSPVGIYEQYV. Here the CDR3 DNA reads TGTGCCAGCAGCCCCGTAGGAATCTACGAGCAGTACGTC.

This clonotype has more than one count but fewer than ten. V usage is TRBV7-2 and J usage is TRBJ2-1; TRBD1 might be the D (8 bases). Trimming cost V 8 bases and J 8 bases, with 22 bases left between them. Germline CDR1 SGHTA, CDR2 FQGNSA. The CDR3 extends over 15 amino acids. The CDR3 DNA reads TGTGCCAGCGGACGGAGGCGGGGGACAGGTCATGAGCAGTTCTTC. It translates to CASGRRRGTGHEQFF.

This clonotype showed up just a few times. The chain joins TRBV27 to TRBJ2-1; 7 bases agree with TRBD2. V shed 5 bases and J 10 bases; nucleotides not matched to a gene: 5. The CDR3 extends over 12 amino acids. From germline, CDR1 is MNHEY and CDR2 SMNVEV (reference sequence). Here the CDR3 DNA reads TGTGCCAGCAGTCACCGGACTAGAGAGCAGTTCTTC. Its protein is CASSHRTREQFF.

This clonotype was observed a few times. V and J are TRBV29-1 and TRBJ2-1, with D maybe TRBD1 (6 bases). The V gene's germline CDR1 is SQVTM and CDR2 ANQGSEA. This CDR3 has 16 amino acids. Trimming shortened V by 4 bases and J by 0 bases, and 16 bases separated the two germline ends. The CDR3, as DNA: TGCAGCGTTGTGGGGGCAGGGGATAGCTCCTACAATGAGCAGTTCTTC. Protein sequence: CSVVGAGDSSYNEQFF.

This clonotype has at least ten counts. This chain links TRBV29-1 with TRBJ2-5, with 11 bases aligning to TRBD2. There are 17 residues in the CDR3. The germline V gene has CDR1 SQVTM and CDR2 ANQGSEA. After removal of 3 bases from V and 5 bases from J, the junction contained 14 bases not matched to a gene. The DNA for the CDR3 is TGCAGCGTTGATGAGTATTTGGTACTAGCGGGAGTTGAGACCCAGTACTTC. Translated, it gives CSVDEYLVLAGVETQYF.

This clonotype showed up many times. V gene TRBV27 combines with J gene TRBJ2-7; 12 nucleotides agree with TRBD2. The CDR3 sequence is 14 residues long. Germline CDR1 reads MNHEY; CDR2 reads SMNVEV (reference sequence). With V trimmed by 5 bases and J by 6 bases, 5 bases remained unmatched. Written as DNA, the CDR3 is TGTGCCAGCAGTATCGGACTAGCGGGATCCGAGCAGTACTTC. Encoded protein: CASSIGLAGSEQYF.

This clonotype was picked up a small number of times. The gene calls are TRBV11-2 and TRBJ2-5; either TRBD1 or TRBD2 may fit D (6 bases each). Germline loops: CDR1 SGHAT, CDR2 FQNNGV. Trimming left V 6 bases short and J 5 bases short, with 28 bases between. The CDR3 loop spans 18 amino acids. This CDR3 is CASRRSWGQGRLGETQYF. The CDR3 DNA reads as TGTGCCAGCAGACGATCGTGGGGGCAGGGGAGGCTAGGGGAGACCCAGTACTTC. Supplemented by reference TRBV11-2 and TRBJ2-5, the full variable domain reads EAGVAQSPRYKIIEKRQSVAFWCNPISGHATLYWYQQILGQGPKLLIQFQNNGVVDDSQLPKDRFSAERLKGVDSTLKIQPAKLEDSAVYLCASRRSWGQGRLGETQYFGPGTRLLVL.

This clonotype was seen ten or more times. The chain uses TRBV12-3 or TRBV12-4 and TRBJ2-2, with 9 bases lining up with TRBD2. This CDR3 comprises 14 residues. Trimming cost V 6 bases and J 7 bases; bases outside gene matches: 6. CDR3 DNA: TGTGCCAGCAGGATAGCGGGAGACAACGGGGAGCTGTTTTTT. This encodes CASRIAGDNGELFF.

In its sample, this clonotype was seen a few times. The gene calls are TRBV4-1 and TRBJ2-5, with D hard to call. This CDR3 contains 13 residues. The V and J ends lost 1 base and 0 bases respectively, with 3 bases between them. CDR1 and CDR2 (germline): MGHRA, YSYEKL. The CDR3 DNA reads TGCGCCAGCAGCCAAGTCAACCAAGAGACCCAGTACTTC. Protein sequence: CASSQVNQETQYF.